A selection of T cell receptor beta chains follows, all from one sample in a study of T cell repertoires in cytomegalovirus infection. MiXCR was run by TCRdb on the reads, yielding one entry per CDR3 protein. This table has under 200,000 distinct CDR3 sequences, 17% appearing once. The sequencing input was CD8+ T cells from PBMCs. These receptor sequences come from a human donor in good health (CMV status not recorded). Some clones in this sample may be carry-over from other donors' samples. The CDR3 runs from the conserved cysteine through the conserved F or W. A D gene is named only where the DNA matches it firmly. The size entry is marked missing in some rows and otherwise reads once, few, many or a size class.

D: NA; V: TRBV7-8; size: NA; J: TRBJ2-7; CDR3: CASSRGVMTGSSYEQYF; DNA: TGTGCCAGCTCCCGGGGGGTTATGACAGGGAGCTCCTACGAGCAGTACTTC
D: NA; V: TRBV13; size: few; J: TRBJ2-5; CDR3: CASSFPSGGETQYF; DNA: TGTGCCAGCAGCTTCCCCTCCGGGGGAGAGACCCAGTACTTC
D: TRBD2; V: TRBV7-2; size: NA; J: TRBJ2-5; CDR3: CASSWRGSGGQETQYF; DNA: TGTGCCAGCAGCTGGAGAGGGAGCGGGGGGCAAGAGACCCAGTACTTC
D: TRBD1; V: TRBV7-9; size: many; J: TRBJ2-5; CDR3: CASSRTGLETQYF; DNA: TGTGCCAGCAGCCGGACAGGGCTAGAGACCCAGTACTTC
D: NA; V: TRBV7-6; size: many; J: TRBJ1-1; CDR3: CASSPREGRETEAFF; DNA: TGTGCCAGCAGCCCTCGCGAGGGGCGTGAAACTGAAGCTTTCTTT
D: NA; V: TRBV12-3/TRBV12-4; size: NA; J: TRBJ1-3; CDR3: CASLGGARYSGNTIYF; DNA: TGTGCCAGCCTCGGAGGGGCACGATACTCTGGAAACACCATATATTTT
D: NA; V: TRBV28; size: NA; J: TRBJ2-7; CDR3: CASSKRGISYEQYF; DNA: TGTGCCAGCTCCAAAAGAGGGATTTCCTACGAGCAGTACTTC
D: NA; V: TRBV11-3; size: NA; J: TRBJ2-7; CDR3: CASSFQRVSGLYEQYF; DNA: TGTGCCAGCAGCTTCCAGAGGGTCTCGGGGCTTTACGAGCAGTACTTC
D: TRBD2; V: TRBV6-5; size: few; J: TRBJ2-7; CDR3: CASSYSPLLVTSGRSQQYF; DNA: TGTGCCAGCAGTTACTCGCCTCTCCTTGTGACTAGCGGGAGGTCCCAGCAGTACTTC
D: TRBD2; V: TRBV28; size: few; J: TRBJ2-7; CDR3: CASSLALADFSYEQYF; DNA: TGTGCCAGCAGTTTAGCCCTAGCGGATTTCTCCTACGAGCAGTACTTC
D: NA; V: TRBV7-2; size: few; J: TRBJ2-3; CDR3: CASSPAGASADTQYF; DNA: TGTGCCAGCAGCCCGGCGGGTGCCTCCGCGGATACGCAGTATTTT
D: NA; V: TRBV7-9; size: few; J: TRBJ1-1; CDR3: CASSTGAAEAFF; DNA: TGTGCCAGCAGTACGGGGGCCGCTGAAGCTTTCTTT